This TCR beta chain was observed in a study of T cell responses to AZD1222 COVID-19 vaccine. On the study more broadly: Second doses that came at about 4 or about 12 weeks were put together. Study observations and caveats: It was only after the peak T cell response that any repertoires were sampled. Clonal diversity was possibly underestimated; the donors were predominantly white British and more often female. Baseline serology detected seropositivity in only six or seven AZD1222 recipients.

Libraries were prepared by immunoSEQ multiplex PCR; TCRdb keeps only in-frame clonotypes and omits some of them. The sample lists under 150,000 clones; 85% to 95% were seen once. The V and J ends lost 4 bases and 1 base respectively, with 5 bases between them. The CDR3 consists of 13 residues. Germline V CDR1 and CDR2: SGHVS, FQNEAQ. On this clone: Its antigen remains unidentified.

J is TRBJ1-5 and V is TRBV7-8; D may be TRBD1 (5 bases). This TCR derives from an adult in good health. Source: peripheral blood, taken on day 0 of AZD1222 vaccination. The CDR3 protein is CASSWGSNQPQHF. The DNA of the CDR3 is TGTGCCAGCAGCTGGGGGAGCAATCAGCCCCAGCATTTT.